This T cell receptor (beta chain) was captured by sequencing in a study of blood T cell repertoires in COVID-19. Here immunoSEQ multiplex PCR was the method, and the copy in TCRdb shows in-frame clones only, minus some. The table records 75,000 to 90,000 clones, under 80% of them present only once. This CDR3 is 15 amino acids long. The V gene's germline CDR1 is SGHDT and CDR2 YYEEEE. The J segment lost 2 bases and the V segment lost 1 base, leaving 5 bases of the junction unmatched. The V and J genes are TRBV5-6 and TRBJ2-7, with TRBD1 identical over 8 bases. Sequencing was carried out using peripheral blood. The receptor comes from a man aged 55 to 70 with COVID-19, enrolled during active disease. Here the CDR3 DNA reads TGTGCCAGCAGCTTGTTGGGACAGGCTACCTACGAGCAGTACTTC. It is translated as CASSLLGQATYEQYF.